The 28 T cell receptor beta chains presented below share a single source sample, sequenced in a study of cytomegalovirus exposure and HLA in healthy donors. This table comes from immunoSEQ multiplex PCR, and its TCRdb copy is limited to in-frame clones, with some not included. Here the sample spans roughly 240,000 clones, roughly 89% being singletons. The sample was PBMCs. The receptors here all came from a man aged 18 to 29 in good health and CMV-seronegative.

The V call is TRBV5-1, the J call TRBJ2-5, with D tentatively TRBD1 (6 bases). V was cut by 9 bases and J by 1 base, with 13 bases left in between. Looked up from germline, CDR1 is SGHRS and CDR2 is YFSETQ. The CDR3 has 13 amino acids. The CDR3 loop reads CATSDSPQETQYF. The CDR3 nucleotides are TGCGCCACCTCGGACAGCCCCCAAGAGACCCAGTACTTC.

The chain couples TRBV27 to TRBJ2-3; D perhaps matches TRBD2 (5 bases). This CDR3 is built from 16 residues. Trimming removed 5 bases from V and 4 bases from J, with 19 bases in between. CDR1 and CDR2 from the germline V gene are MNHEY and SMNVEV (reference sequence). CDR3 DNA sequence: TGTGCCAGCAGTCCGGGAAGGTTGGAATTCGCAGATACGCAGTATTTT. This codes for CASSPGRLEFADTQYF.

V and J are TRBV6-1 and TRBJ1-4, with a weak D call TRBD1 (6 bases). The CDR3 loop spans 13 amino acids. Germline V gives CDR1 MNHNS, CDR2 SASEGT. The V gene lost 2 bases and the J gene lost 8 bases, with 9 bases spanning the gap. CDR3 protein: CASSEMGHEKLFF. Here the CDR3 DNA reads TGTGCCAGCAGTGAAATGGGACACGAAAAACTGTTTTTT.

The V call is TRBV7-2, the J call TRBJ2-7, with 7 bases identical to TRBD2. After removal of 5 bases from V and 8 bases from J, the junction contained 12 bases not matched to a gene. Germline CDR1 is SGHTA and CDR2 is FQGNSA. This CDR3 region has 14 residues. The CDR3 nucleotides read TGTGCCAGCAGCGCCACTCTAGCGGCAGACCAGCAGTACTTC. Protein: CASSATLAADQQYF.

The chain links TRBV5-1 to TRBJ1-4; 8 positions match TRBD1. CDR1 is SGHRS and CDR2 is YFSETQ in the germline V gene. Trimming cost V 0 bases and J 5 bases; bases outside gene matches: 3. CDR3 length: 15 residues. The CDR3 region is CASSLGTGQNEKLFF. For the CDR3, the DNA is TGCGCCAGCAGCTTGGGGACAGGGCAAAATGAAAAACTGTTTTTT. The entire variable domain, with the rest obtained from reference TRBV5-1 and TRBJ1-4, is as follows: KAGVTQTPRYLIKTRGQQVTLSCSPISGHRSVSWYQQTPGQGLQFLFEYFSETQRNKGNFPGRFSGRQFSNSRSEMNVSTLELGDSALYLCASSLGTGQNEKLFFGSGTQLSVL.

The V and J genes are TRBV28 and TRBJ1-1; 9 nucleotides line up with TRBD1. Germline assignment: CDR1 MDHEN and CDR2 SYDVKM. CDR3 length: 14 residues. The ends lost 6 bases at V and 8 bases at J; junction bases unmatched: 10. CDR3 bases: TGTGCCAGCAGATCCGGGACAGGGAATGTGGAAGCTTTCTTT. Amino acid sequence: CASRSGTGNVEAFF.

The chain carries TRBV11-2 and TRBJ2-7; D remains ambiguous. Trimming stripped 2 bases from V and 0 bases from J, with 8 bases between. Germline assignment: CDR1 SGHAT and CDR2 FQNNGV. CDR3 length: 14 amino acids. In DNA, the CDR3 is TGTGCCAGCAGCTTACTCGTATCCTCCTACGAGCAGTACTTC. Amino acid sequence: CASSLLVSSYEQYF.

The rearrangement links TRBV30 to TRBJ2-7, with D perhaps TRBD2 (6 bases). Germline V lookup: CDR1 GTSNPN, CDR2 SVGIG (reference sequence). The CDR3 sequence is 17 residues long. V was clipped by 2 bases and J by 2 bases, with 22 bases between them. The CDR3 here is CAWSFRRLRDGAYEQYF. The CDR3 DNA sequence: TGTGCCTGGAGTTTCCGACGTTTGCGGGATGGAGCCTACGAGCAGTACTTC.

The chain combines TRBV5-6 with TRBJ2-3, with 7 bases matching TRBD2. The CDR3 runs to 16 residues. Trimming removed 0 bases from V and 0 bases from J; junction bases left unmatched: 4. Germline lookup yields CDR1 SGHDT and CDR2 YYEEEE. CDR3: CASSLGLALSTDTQYF. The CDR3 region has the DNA TGTGCCAGCAGCTTGGGACTAGCTCTTAGCACAGATACGCAGTATTTT. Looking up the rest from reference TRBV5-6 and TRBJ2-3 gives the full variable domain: DAGVTQSPTHLIKTRGQQVTLRCSPKSGHDTVSWYQQALGQGPQFIFQYYEEEERQRGNFPDRFSGHQFPNYSSELNVNALLLGDSALYLCASSLGLALSTDTQYFGPGTRLTVL.

The CDR3 region is CASSLSGRGLLGYTF. CDR3 nucleotide sequence: TGTGCCAGCAGTTTATCTGGTCGCGGCCTACTGGGCTACACCTTC. This chain joins TRBV28 and TRBJ1-2; D uncertain. V was shortened by 1 base and J by 8 bases, with 17 bases between the two germline ends. This CDR3 is built from 15 residues. Looked up from germline, CDR1 is MDHEN and CDR2 is SYDVKM.

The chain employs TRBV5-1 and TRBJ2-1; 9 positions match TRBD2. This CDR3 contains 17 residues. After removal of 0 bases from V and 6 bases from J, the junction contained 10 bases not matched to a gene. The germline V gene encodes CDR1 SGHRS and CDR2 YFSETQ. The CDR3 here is CASSLAPSGEGVNEQFF. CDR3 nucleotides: TGCGCCAGCAGCTTGGCGCCTAGCGGGGAGGGGGTCAATGAGCAGTTCTTC.

This CDR3 reads CASSYIPGLAGSQETQYF. Here the CDR3 DNA reads TGTGCCAGCAGCTATATCCCGGGACTAGCGGGTTCACAAGAGACCCAGTACTTC. This chain links TRBV11-2 with TRBJ2-5, with TRBD2 identical over 12 bases. The CDR3 length is 18 residues. J lost 2 bases, V lost 4 bases, and 11 bases had no gene match. Germline CDR1 and CDR2: SGHAT and FQNNGV. Full variable domain (remainder filled in from reference TRBV11-2 and TRBJ2-5): EAGVAQSPRYKIIEKRQSVAFWCNPISGHATLYWYQQILGQGPKLLIQFQNNGVVDDSQLPKDRFSAERLKGVDSTLKIQPAKLEDSAVYLCASSYIPGLAGSQETQYFGPGTRLLVL.

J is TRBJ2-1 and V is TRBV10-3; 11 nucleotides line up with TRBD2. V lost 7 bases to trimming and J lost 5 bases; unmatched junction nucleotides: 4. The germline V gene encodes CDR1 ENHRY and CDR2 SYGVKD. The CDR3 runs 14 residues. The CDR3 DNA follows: TGTGCCATCAAGGGACTAGCGGCTCACAATGAGCAGTTCTTC. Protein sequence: CAIKGLAAHNEQFF.

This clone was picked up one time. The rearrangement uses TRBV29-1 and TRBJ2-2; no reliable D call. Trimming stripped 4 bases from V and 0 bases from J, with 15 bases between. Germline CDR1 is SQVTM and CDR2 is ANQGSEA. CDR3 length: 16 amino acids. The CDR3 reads CSVGSPYFANTGELFF. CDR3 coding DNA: TGCAGCGTTGGAAGTCCTTACTTCGCGAACACCGGGGAGCTGTTTTTT.

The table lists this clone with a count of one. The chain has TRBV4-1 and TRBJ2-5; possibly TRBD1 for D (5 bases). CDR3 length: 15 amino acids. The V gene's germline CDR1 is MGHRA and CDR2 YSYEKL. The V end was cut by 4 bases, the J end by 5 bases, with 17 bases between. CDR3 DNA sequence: TGCGCCAGCAGCCCGACCCCGGGCCCAGGGGAGACCCAGTACTTC. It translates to CASSPTPGPGETQYF.

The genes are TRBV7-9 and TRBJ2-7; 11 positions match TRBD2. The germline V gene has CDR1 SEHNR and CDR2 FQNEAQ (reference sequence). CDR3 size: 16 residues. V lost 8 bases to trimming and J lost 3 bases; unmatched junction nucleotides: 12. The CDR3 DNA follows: TGTGCCAGCGCAGGACTAGCGGGCCCTTCGGACTACGAGCAGTACTTC. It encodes CASAGLAGPSDYEQYF.

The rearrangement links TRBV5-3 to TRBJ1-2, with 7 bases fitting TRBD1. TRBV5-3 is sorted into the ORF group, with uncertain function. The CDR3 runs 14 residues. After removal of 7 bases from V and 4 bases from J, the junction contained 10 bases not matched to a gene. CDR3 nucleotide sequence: TGTGCCAGAGACTCGGGCAGGGACAGCTATGGCTACACCTTC. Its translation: CARDSGRDSYGYTF.

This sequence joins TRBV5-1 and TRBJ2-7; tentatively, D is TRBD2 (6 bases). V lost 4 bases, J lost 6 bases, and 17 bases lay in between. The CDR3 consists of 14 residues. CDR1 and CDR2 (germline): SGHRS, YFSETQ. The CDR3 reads CASSLYIGGIEQYF. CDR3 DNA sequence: TGCGCCAGCAGCCTGTATATCGGGGGTATCGAGCAGTACTTC.

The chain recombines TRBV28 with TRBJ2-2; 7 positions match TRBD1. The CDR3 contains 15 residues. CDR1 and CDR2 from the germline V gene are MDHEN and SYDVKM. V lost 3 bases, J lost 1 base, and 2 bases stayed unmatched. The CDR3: CASSLGDRNTGELFF. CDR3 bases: TGTGCCAGCAGTTTGGGGGACAGGAACACCGGGGAGCTGTTTTTT.

The CDR3 coding sequence is TGCGCCAGCAGCCAAGAACTAGCGGGAGTTGAGGGGTCCTACGAGCAGTACTTC. Residues: CASSQELAGVEGSYEQYF. This chain uses TRBV4-3 with TRBJ2-7; 11 bases agree with TRBD2. This CDR3 region has 18 residues. Germline loops: CDR1 LGHNA, CDR2 YSLEER. V lost 0 bases to trimming and J lost 1 base; unmatched junction nucleotides: 8.

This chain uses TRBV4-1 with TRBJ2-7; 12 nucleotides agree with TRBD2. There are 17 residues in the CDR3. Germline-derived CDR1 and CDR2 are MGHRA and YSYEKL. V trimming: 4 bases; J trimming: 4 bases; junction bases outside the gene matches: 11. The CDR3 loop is CASSREGLAGDPYEQYF. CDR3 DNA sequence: TGCGCCAGCAGCCGAGAGGGACTAGCGGGTGATCCATACGAGCAGTACTTC.

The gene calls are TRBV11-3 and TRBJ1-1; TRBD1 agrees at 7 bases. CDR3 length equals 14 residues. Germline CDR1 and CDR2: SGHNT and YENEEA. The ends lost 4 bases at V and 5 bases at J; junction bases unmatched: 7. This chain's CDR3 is CASSSGQAGTEAFF. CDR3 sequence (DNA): TGTGCCAGCAGCTCAGGACAGGCCGGAACTGAAGCTTTCTTT.

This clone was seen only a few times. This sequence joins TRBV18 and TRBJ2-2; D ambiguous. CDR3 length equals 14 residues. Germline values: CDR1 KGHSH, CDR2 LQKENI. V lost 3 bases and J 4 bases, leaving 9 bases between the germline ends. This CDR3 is CASSPIPGTGELFF. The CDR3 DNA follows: TGTGCCAGCTCACCTATCCCGGGCACCGGGGAGCTGTTTTTT.

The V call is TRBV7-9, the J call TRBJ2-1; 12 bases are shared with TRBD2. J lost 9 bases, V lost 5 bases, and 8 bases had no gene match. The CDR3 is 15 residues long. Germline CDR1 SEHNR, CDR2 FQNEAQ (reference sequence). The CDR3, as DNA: TGTGCCAGCAGCGCTCGGACTAGCGGGGTACCTGAGCAGTTCTTC. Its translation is CASSARTSGVPEQFF. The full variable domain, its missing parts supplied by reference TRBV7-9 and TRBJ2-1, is DTGVSQNPRHKITKRGQNVTFRCDPISEHNRLYWYRQTLGQGPEFLTYFQNEAQLEKSRLLSDRFSAERPKGSFSTLEIQRTEQGDSAMYLCASSARTSGVPEQFFGPGTRLTVL.

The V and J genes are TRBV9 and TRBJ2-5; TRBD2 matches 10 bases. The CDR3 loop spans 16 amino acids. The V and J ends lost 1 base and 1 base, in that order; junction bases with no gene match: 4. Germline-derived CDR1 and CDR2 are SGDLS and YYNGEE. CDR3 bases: TGTGCCAGCAGCGTAAGGTCTAGCGGGGGCCAAGAGACCCAGTACTTC. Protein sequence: CASSVRSSGGQETQYF.

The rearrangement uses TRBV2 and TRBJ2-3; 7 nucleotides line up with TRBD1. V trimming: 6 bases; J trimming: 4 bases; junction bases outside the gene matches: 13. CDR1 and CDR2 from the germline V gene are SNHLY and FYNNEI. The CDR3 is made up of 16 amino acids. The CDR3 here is CASSPILGTDSDTQYF. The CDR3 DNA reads TGTGCCAGCAGCCCAATATTGGGGACAGATTCAGATACGCAGTATTTT.

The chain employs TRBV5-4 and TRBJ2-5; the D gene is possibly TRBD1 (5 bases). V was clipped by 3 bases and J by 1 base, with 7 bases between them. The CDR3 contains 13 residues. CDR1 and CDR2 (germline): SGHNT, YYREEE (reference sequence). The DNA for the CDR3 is TGTGCCAGCAGCTACAGGACCCAAGAGACCCAGTACTTC. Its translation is CASSYRTQETQYF. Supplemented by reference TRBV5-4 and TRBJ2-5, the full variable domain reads ETGVTQSPTHLIKTRGQQVTLRCSSQSGHNTVSWYQQALGQGPQFIFQYYREEENGRGNFPPRFSGLQFPNYSSELNVNALELDDSALYLCASSYRTQETQYFGPGTRLLVL.

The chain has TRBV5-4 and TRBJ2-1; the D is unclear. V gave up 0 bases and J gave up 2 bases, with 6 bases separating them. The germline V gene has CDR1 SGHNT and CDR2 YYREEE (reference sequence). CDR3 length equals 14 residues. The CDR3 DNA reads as TGTGCCAGCAGCTTGGGTAATACCTACAATGAGCAGTTCTTC. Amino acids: CASSLGNTYNEQFF.